The 12 T cell receptor beta chains below all came from one sample that was sequenced in a study of CD8 T cells in Susac syndrome. An input of about 0.45 to 1 ug of RNA was subjected to reverse transcription using random hexamers. TCRdb independently ran MiXCR on the immunoSEQ multiplex PCR reads; one entry per CDR3 protein. The sample lists a few hundred thousand distinct CDR3 sequences; 95% were seen once. The specimen was CD4+ T cells from PBMCs. The receptor set was obtained from a human donor with multiple sclerosis.

The V and J genes are TRBV5-1 and TRBJ2-3; D possibly uses TRBD1 or TRBD2 (5 bases each). CDR1 is SGHRS and CDR2 is YFSETQ in the germline V gene. Trimming removed 0 bases at V and 2 bases at J, with 10 bases between. This CDR3 is built from 15 residues. The CDR3 DNA reads TGCGCCAGCAGCTTGGATGGGGGTAACACAGATACGCAGTATTTT. Residues: CASSLDGGNTDTQYF.

The rearrangement joins TRBV29-1 to TRBJ1-1; TRBD1 aligns across 7 bases. The CDR3 loop spans 12 amino acids. V trimming: 6 bases; J trimming: 5 bases; junction bases outside the gene matches: 6. Germline lookup yields CDR1 SQVTM and CDR2 ANQGSEA. The CDR3 region has the DNA TGCAGCGTCGAGGCAGGGGGGACTGAAGCTTTCTTT. This encodes CSVEAGGTEAFF.

The rearrangement joins TRBV30 to TRBJ1-2, with unresolved D. Germline V gives CDR1 GTSNPN, CDR2 SVGIG (reference sequence). V shed 7 bases and J shed 0 bases, with 12 bases lying between them. The CDR3 covers 13 residues. In DNA, the CDR3 is TGTGCCTTGCAAGCCAGGACTAACTATGGCTACACCTTC. Translated: CALQARTNYGYTF.

The chain uses TRBV6-2 or TRBV6-3 and TRBJ2-7; D is possibly TRBD1 (6 bases). The CDR3 runs 13 residues. In germline, CDR1 is MNHEY, CDR2 SVGEGT. Trimming took off 9 bases at V and 3 bases at J, with 15 bases between the two ends. CDR3 sequence: CASQGGPVYEQYF. For the CDR3, the DNA is TGTGCCAGTCAAGGGGGTCCCGTCTACGAGCAGTACTTC.

This clonotype was recorded once. The chain uses TRBV5-1 and TRBJ2-1; perhaps TRBD1 as D (6 bases). Germline V CDR1 and CDR2: SGHRS, YFSETQ. V was shortened by 3 bases and J by 7 bases, with 11 bases between the two germline ends. This CDR3 is 13 amino acids long. CDR3 bases: TGCGCCAGCAGCTCCTCAGGGGAGAATGAGCAGTTCTTC. Its translation is CASSSSGENEQFF. Supplemented by reference TRBV5-1 and TRBJ2-1, the full variable domain reads KAGVTQTPRYLIKTRGQQVTLSCSPISGHRSVSWYQQTPGQGLQFLFEYFSETQRNKGNFPGRFSGRQFSNSRSEMNVSTLELGDSALYLCASSSSGENEQFFGPGTRLTVL.

The V and J genes are TRBV20-1 and TRBJ2-1, with D unresolved. This CDR3 region has 14 residues. Germline V CDR1 and CDR2: DFQATT, SNEGSKA (reference sequence). The germline V and J ends were trimmed by 6 bases and 6 bases, with 18 bases remaining between them. The CDR3 region is CSANKRRSLNEQFF. The CDR3 DNA reads TGCAGTGCCAATAAGAGACGTTCACTCAATGAGCAGTTCTTC.

The CDR3 loop is CASSATFINTEAFF. CDR3 coding DNA: TGTGCCAGCAGCGCCACATTCATCAACACTGAAGCTTTCTTT. The chain uses TRBV9 and TRBJ1-1; D gene uncertain. CDR3 length equals 14 residues. Per the germline V gene, CDR1 is SGDLS and CDR2 is YYNGEE. V was clipped by 3 bases and J by 2 bases, with 11 bases between them.

The DNA of the CDR3 is TGTGCCAGCAGCTTGGGCAGGGTGGCTCAGCCCCAGCATTTT. Translation: CASSLGRVAQPQHF. The rearrangement joins TRBV5-6 to TRBJ1-5; D is perhaps TRBD1 (5 bases). The CDR3 extends over 14 amino acids. The ends were cut back, 0 bases at V and 6 bases at J, with 10 bases in the middle. From germline, CDR1 is SGHDT and CDR2 YYEEEE.

This clonotype was observed a handful of times. This chain uses TRBV3-1 with TRBJ1-2; D perhaps matches TRBD1 (6 bases). V shed 6 bases and J shed 2 bases, with 10 bases lying between them. CDR1 LGHDT and CDR2 YNNKEL come from the germline V gene (reference sequence). The CDR3 consists of 13 residues. CDR3 nucleotide sequence: TGTGCCAGCAGTCGTACAGGGAACTATGGCTACACCTTC. Its protein is CASSRTGNYGYTF.

With respect to this clonotype: At one end, the junction sequence differs from germline, possibly due to a read error. The genes are TRBV29-1 and TRBJ2-7, with D perhaps TRBD1 (5 bases). The CDR3 covers 13 residues. CDR1 and CDR2 from the germline V gene are SQVTM and ANQGSEA. The CDR3: CSVYPGPSHEQYF. The CDR3 region has the DNA TGCAGCGTTTACCCAGGGCCCTCCCACGAGCAGTACTTC.

This clonotype was seen a few times. At one end the junction does not follow the germline gene, possibly because of a read error. V is TRBV5-1 and J is TRBJ2-5; TRBD2 might be the D (5 bases). From germline, CDR1 is SGHRS and CDR2 YFSETQ. This CDR3 contains 13 residues. The CDR3 is CASSLVGQETQYF. In DNA form, the CDR3 reads TGTGCTAGCAGCTTAGTAGGTCAAGAGACCCAGTACTTC.

This clonotype was seen only once. This rearrangement joins TRBV5-6 to TRBJ1-1, with a possible D match to TRBD1 (5 bases). The CDR3 totals 16 residues. CDR1 is SGHDT, CDR2 YYEEEE, per germline. V was cut by 1 base and J by 2 bases, with 15 bases left in between. In DNA form, the CDR3 reads TGTGCCAGCAGCTTGTGGCAGGGCAAGTCCAACACTGAAGCTTTCTTT. Translated: CASSLWQGKSNTEAFF.